The T cell receptor (beta chain) described here comes from a study of technical replicates of blood from several donors. TCRdb's table, derived via immunoSEQ multiplex PCR, lists solely in-frame clones and lacks some. This table has about 68,000 clones, about 97% appearing once. V dropped 6 bases and J dropped 4 bases, with 6 bases sitting between them. The CDR3 length is 12 residues. Germline V lookup: CDR1 MGHRA, CDR2 YSYEKL. The chain links TRBV4-1 to TRBJ1-4; no clear D. The sequencing sample was made of T cells isolated from PBMCs. The TCR originated in a human donor in good health. For the CDR3, the DNA is TGCGCCAGCAGTGAGCGTAATGAAAAACTGTTTTTT. It specifies CASSERNEKLFF.